Presented here are 4 T cell receptor beta chains from one specimen sequenced in a study of somatic reversion in DOCK8 deficiency (dated by TCRdb to 2019 to 2021). The method was multiplex PCR. The instrument given in TCRdb is Illumina MiSeq. One-step amplicon PCR with EuroClonality-NGS primers was used to generate TRB libraries from approximately 100 ng genomic DNA. Using fastp trimming at Q25 and MiXCR clonotype assembly, TCRdb reanalyzed the public sequencing data and kept in-frame beta chains. All rows with the same CDR3 protein become a single entry with the most common DNA and genes. The sample includes roughly 370 distinct CDR3 sequences, with approximately 17% observed a single time. Of the sample, less than 45% falls within the top ten clones. Source material: peripheral blood. These receptors were obtained from a human donor with DOCK8 deficiency.

This clonotype was picked up a small number of times. This chain links TRBV2 with TRBJ2-7; 9 positions match TRBD1. The CDR3 length is 15 residues. Per germline, CDR1 SNHLY and CDR2 FYNNEI. The trim removed 7 bases at V and 7 bases at J, leaving 14 bases unmatched. The CDR3: CASTEPGTGREEQYF. For the CDR3, the DNA is TGTGCCAGCACCGAACCCGGGACAGGGCGGGAAGAGCAGTACTTC.

CDR3 nucleotides: TGTGCCAGCAGCTTAGTGACAGGGGGCTTTAACACCATATATTTT. This sequence encodes CASSLVTGGFNTIYF. The rearrangement links TRBV7-2 to TRBJ1-3; 10 bases line up with TRBD1. V trimming: 1 base; J trimming: 7 bases; junction bases outside the gene matches: 4. CDR3 length equals 15 residues. Germline V gene data show CDR1 as SGHTA and CDR2 as FQGNSA.

The rearrangement uses TRBV28 and TRBJ2-3; 9 bases fit TRBD2. The V and J ends lost 5 bases and 2 bases, in that order; junction bases with no gene match: 8. Germline V gene sequence: CDR1 MDHEN, CDR2 SYDVKM. CDR3 length equals 16 residues. This CDR3 reads CASSTWTSDSTDTQYF. As DNA, the CDR3 is TGTGCCAGCAGTACCTGGACTAGCGATTCCACAGATACGCAGTATTTT. Drawing the rest from reference TRBV28 and TRBJ2-3, the complete variable domain is DVKVTQSSRYLVKRTGEKVFLECVQDMDHENMFWYRQDPGLGLRLIYFSYDVKMKEKGDIPEGYSVSREKKERFSLILESASTNQTSMYLCASSTWTSDSTDTQYFGPGTRLTVL.

This clonotype is judged large. The chain links TRBV12-3 or TRBV12-4 to TRBJ1-2; 9 bases align to TRBD1. The length of the CDR3 is 16 residues. V shed 6 bases, J shed 3 bases, and the junction held 11 bases outside the gene matches. The chain's CDR3 is CASSLTPGQGDYGYTF. In nucleotides, the CDR3 is TGTGCCAGCAGCCTGACCCCGGGACAGGGCGACTATGGCTACACCTTC.